The 11 T cell receptor beta chains listed next were all sequenced from one sample in a study of OX40 agonist ivuxolimab in advanced cancers. Generated by immunoSEQ multiplex PCR, the TCRdb table keeps only in-frame clones and is missing some. The table includes 70,000 to 95,000 clones, roughly 80% detected once. This material consisted of CD4+ or CD8+ T cells sorted from blood, taken in a trial of the OX40 agonist ivuxolimab. Receptor source: an adult with an advanced solid tumor such as melanoma, head and neck, liver or kidney cancer.

This clone has just one count. The chain couples TRBV14 to TRBJ2-3; D unclear. Trimming pared 1 base from V and 0 bases from J, leaving 11 bases between. CDR1 is SGHDN and CDR2 is FVKESK in the germline V gene. The CDR3 loop spans 16 amino acids. DNA of the CDR3: TGTGCCAGCAGCCAAGTAAATTATTCTAGCACAGATACGCAGTATTTT. Translated, it gives CASSQVNYSSTDTQYF.

The chain recombines TRBV7-2 with TRBJ1-4; no clear D gene. The CDR3 is 14 amino acids. Between the trimmed V and J ends, which lost 5 bases and 2 bases, there was a span of 9 bases. The germline gives CDR1 SGHTA, CDR2 FQGNSA. The CDR3 bases are TGTGCCAGCAGCCCGAGTGGGACTAATGAAAAACTGTTTTTT. It encodes CASSPSGTNEKLFF.

J is TRBJ1-6 and V is TRBV6-6, with no clear D. V was trimmed by 2 bases and J by 7 bases, leaving 3 bases between them. CDR3 length: 12 amino acids. Per the germline V gene, CDR1 is MNHNY and CDR2 is SVGAGI (reference sequence). The chain's CDR3 is CASSYTNSPLHF. The CDR3 DNA sequence: TGTGCCAGCAGTTACACCAATTCACCCCTCCACTTT.

The chain has TRBV2 and TRBJ1-5; D may be TRBD1 (5 bases). Trimming cost V 0 bases and J 6 bases, with 15 bases left between them. This CDR3 contains 16 residues. Germline loops: CDR1 SNHLY, CDR2 FYNNEI. The CDR3, as DNA: TGTGCCAGCAGTGAAGCAATTTCCAGGGCCGGTCAGCCCCAGCATTTT. Translation: CASSEAISRAGQPQHF. Variable domain in full (rest from reference TRBV2 and TRBJ1-5): EPEVTQTPSHQVTQMGQEVILRCVPISNHLYFYWYRQILGQKVEFLVSFYNNEISEKSEIFDDQFSVERPDGSNFTLKIRSTKLEDSAMYFCASSEAISRAGQPQHFGDGTRLSIL.

This chain uses TRBV2 with TRBJ1-2; tentative D call: TRBD1 (5 bases). The V gene's germline CDR1 is SNHLY and CDR2 FYNNEI. Deletions cut 7 bases from V and 8 bases from J, with 17 bases between. This CDR3 has 13 amino acids. DNA of the CDR3: TGTGCCAGCAATTCGAGACAGTCTGGAGGCTACACCTTC. The encoded protein is CASNSRQSGGYTF.

V gene TRBV29-1 combines with J gene TRBJ1-1, with 7 nucleotides matching TRBD1. The germline V gene encodes CDR1 SQVTM and CDR2 ANQGSEA. The CDR3 contains 12 residues. The V gene end was trimmed by 0 bases and the J gene end by 11 bases; junction bases not matched to a gene: 6. CDR3 sequence: CSVEDQTGKAFF. The CDR3 DNA is TGCAGCGTTGAAGATCAGACAGGGAAGGCTTTCTTT. The full variable domain, its missing parts supplied by reference TRBV29-1 and TRBJ1-1, is SAVISQKPSRDICQRGTSLTIQCQVDSQVTMMFWYRQQPGQSLTLIATANQGSEATYESGFVIDKFPISRPNLTFSTLTVSNMSPEDSSIYLCSVEDQTGKAFFGQGTRLTVV.

This chain links TRBV28 with TRBJ2-2; D uncertain. The CDR3 is 13 amino acids. V lost 3 bases and J lost 7, with 9 bases in between. Germline assignment: CDR1 MDHEN and CDR2 SYDVKM. CDR3 nucleotide sequence: TGTGCCAGCAGTTTTCGGCGTAACGGGGAGCTGTTTTTT. Translated, it gives CASSFRRNGELFF.

The chain combines TRBV7-2 with TRBJ2-7; 7 positions match TRBD2. The CDR3 length is 14 residues. The germline V gene encodes CDR1 SGHTA and CDR2 FQGNSA. J was trimmed by 5 bases and V by 5 bases; bases with no gene match: 9. The CDR3 region is CASSERAGVHEQYF. The CDR3, as DNA: TGTGCCAGCAGCGAGAGGGCGGGGGTTCACGAGCAGTACTTC.

The V and J genes are TRBV5-1 and TRBJ2-1; D gene unclear. Germline assignment: CDR1 SGHRS and CDR2 YFSETQ. The CDR3 is 14 amino acids. Deletions cut 4 bases from V and 4 bases from J, with 12 bases between. CDR3 loop: CASSIQTVYNEQFF. The CDR3 bases are TGCGCCAGCAGCATACAGACGGTTTACAATGAGCAGTTCTTC.

The chain has TRBV5-1 and TRBJ2-3, with D hard to call. This CDR3 comprises 15 residues. CDR1 is SGHRS and CDR2 is YFSETQ in the germline V gene. Trimming stripped 4 bases from V and 1 base from J, with 13 bases between. The chain's CDR3 is CASSLYTPGTDTQYF. In DNA form, the CDR3 reads TGCGCCAGCAGCCTGTATACCCCAGGCACAGATACGCAGTATTTT.

The rearrangement joins TRBV4-2 to TRBJ2-2; 8 bases map to TRBD1. The ends lost 0 bases at V and 4 bases at J; junction bases unmatched: 10. The V gene's germline CDR1 is LGHNA and CDR2 YNFKEQ. The CDR3 has 18 residues. The CDR3 DNA sequence: TGTGCCAGCAGCCAAGAACCCGCAGGGGGCTTCGGCACCGGGGAGCTGTTTTTT. Residues: CASSQEPAGGFGTGELFF.